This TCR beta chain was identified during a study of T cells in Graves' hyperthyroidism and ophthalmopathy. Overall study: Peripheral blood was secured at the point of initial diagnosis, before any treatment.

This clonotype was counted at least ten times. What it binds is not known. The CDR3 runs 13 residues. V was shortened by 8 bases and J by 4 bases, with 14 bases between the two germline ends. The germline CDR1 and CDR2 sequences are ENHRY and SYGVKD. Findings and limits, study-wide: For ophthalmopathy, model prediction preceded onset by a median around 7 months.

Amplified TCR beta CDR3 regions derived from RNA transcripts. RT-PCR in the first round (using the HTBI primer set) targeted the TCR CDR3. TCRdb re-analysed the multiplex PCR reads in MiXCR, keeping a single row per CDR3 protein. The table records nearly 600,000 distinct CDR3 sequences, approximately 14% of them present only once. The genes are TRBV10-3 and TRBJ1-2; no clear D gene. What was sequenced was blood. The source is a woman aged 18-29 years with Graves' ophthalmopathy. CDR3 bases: TGTGCCATCGAAGGGTCTCCGGGCTATGGCTACACCTTC. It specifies CAIEGSPGYGYTF.